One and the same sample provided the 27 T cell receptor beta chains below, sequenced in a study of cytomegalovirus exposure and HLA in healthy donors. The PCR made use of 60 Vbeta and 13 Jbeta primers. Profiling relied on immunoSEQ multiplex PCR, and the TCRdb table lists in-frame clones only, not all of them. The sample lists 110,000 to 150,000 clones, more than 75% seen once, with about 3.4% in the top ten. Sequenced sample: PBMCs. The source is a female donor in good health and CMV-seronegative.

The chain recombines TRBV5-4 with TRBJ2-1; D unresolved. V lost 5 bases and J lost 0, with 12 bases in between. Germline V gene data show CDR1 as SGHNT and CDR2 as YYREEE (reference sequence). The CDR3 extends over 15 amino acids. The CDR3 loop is CASSRSGSSYNEQFF. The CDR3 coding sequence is TGTGCCAGCAGTCGGTCGGGTAGCTCCTACAATGAGCAGTTCTTC. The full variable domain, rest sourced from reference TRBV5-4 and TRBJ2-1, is ETGVTQSPTHLIKTRGQQVTLRCSSQSGHNTVSWYQQALGQGPQFIFQYYREEENGRGNFPPRFSGLQFPNYSSELNVNALELDDSALYLCASSRSGSSYNEQFFGPGTRLTVL.

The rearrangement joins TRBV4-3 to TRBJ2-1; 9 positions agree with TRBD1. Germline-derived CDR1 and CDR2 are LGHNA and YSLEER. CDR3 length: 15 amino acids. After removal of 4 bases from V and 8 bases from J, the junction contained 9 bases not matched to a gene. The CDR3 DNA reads TGCGCCAGCAGCCTTCGGGACAGGGCGGTCCATGAGCAGTTCTTC. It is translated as CASSLRDRAVHEQFF.

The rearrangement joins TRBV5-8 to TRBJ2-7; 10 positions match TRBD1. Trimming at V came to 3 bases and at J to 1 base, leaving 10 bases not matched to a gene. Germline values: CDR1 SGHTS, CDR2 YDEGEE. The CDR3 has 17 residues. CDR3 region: CASSSTRPGQGSYEQYF. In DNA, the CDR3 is TGTGCCAGCAGCTCCACACGACCGGGACAGGGGTCCTACGAGCAGTACTTC.

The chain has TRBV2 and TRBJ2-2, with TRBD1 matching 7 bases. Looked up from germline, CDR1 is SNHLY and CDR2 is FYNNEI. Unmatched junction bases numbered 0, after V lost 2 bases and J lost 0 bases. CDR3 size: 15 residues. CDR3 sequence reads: CASSEQGANTGELFF. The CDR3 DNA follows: TGTGCCAGCAGTGAACAGGGGGCGAACACCGGGGAGCTGTTTTTT. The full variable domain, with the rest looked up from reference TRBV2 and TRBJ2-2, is EPEVTQTPSHQVTQMGQEVILRCVPISNHLYFYWYRQILGQKVEFLVSFYNNEISEKSEIFDDQFSVERPDGSNFTLKIRSTKLEDSAMYFCASSEQGANTGELFFGEGSRLTVL.

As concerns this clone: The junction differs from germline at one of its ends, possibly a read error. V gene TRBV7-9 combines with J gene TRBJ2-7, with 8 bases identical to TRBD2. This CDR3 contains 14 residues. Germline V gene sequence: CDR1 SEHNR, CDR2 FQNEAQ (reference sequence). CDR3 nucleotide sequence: TGTTCCAGCATGTTTACTAGCGGCCCCTACGAGCAGTACTTC. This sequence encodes CSSMFTSGPYEQYF.

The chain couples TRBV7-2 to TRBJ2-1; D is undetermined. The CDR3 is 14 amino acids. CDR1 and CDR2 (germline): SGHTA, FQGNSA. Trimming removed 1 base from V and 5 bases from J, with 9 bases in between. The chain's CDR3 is CASSLVGDDNEQFF. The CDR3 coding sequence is TGTGCCAGCAGCTTAGTAGGAGACGACAATGAGCAGTTCTTC.

CDR3 loop: CASSFGQVGDTQYF. The CDR3, as DNA: TGTGCCAGCAGCTTTGGGCAGGTTGGAGATACGCAGTATTTT. The J gene is TRBJ2-3, the V gene TRBV7-2; D is unclear. V was clipped by 3 bases and J by 5 bases, with 12 bases between them. The CDR3 runs to 14 residues. Germline CDR1 reads SGHTA; CDR2 reads FQGNSA. Supplemented by reference TRBV7-2 and TRBJ2-3, the full variable domain reads GAGVSQSPSNKVTEKGKDVELRCDPISGHTALYWYRQSLGQGLEFLIYFQGNSAPDKSGLPSDRFSAERTGGSVSTLTIQRTQQEDSAVYLCASSFGQVGDTQYFGPGTRLTVL.

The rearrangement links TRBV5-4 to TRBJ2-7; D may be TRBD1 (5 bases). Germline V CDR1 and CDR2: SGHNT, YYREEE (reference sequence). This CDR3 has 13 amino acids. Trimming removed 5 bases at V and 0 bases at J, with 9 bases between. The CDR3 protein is CASSIDSSYEQYF. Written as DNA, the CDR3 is TGTGCCAGCAGTATCGACAGCTCCTACGAGCAGTACTTC.

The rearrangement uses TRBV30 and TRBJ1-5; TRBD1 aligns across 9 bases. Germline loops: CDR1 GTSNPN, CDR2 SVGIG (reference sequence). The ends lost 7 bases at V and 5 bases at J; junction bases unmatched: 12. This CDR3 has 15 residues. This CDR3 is CAFQIAGTGHQPQHF. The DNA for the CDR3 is TGTGCCTTCCAGATTGCCGGGACAGGGCATCAGCCCCAGCATTTT.

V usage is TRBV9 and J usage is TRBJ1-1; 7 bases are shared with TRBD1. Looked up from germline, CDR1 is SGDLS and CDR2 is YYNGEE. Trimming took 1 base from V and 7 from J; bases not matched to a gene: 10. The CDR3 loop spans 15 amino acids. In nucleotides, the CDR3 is TGTGCCAGCAGCGTAACCCCTATAGGGGGCATTGAAGCTTTCTTT. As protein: CASSVTPIGGIEAFF.

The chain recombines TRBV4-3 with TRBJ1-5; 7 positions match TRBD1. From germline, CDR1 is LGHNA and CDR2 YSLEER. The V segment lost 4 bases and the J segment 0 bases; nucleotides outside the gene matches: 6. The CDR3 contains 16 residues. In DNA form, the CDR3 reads TGCGCCAGCAGCCCGGACAGGTATTATAGCAATCAGCCCCAGCATTTT. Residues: CASSPDRYYSNQPQHF.

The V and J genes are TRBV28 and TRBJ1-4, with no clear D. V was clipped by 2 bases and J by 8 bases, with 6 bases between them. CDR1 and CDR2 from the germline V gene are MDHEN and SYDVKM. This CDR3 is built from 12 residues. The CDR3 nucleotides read TGTGCCAGCAGTTTAAGAGCGGAAAAACTGTTTTTT. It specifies CASSLRAEKLFF. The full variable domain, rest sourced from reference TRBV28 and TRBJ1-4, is DVKVTQSSRYLVKRTGEKVFLECVQDMDHENMFWYRQDPGLGLRLIYFSYDVKMKEKGDIPEGYSVSREKKERFSLILESASTNQTSMYLCASSLRAEKLFFGSGTQLSVL.

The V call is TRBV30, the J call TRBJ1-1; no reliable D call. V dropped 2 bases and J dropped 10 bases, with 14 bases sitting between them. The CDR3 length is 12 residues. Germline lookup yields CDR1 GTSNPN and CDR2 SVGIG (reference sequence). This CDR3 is CAWSPRLEVAFF. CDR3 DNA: TGTGCCTGGAGTCCCCGGTTAGAAGTAGCTTTCTTT. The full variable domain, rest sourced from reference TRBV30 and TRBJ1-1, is SQTIHQWPATLVQPVGSPLSLECTVEGTSNPNLYWYRQAAGRGLQLLFYSVGIGQISSEVPQNLSASRPQDRQFILSSKKLLLSDSGFYLCAWSPRLEVAFFGQGTRLTVV.

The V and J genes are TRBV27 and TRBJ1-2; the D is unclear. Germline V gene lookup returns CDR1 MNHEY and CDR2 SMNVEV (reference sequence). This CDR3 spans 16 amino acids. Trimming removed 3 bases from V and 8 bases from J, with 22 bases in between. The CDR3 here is CASSFGVEFGVTGYTF. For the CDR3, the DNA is TGTGCCAGCAGTTTCGGGGTTGAATTTGGGGTAACAGGCTACACCTTC.

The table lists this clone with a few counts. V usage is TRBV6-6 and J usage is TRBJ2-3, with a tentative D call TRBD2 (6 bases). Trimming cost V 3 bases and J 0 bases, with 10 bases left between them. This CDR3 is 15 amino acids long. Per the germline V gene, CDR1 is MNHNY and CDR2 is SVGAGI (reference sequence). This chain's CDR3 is CASSYSGTSTDTQYF. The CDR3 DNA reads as TGTGCCAGCAGTTATAGCGGAACTAGCACAGATACGCAGTATTTT.

In DNA, the CDR3 is TGTGCCAGCAGCATCGGCCCGGGACTAGCTTCGTGGGAGCAGTTCTTC. Amino acids: CASSIGPGLASWEQFF. J is TRBJ2-1 and V is TRBV5-4; 9 nucleotides match TRBD2. The CDR3 consists of 16 residues. V shed 4 bases and J 10 bases; nucleotides not matched to a gene: 15. Germline assignment: CDR1 SGHNT and CDR2 YYREEE (reference sequence).

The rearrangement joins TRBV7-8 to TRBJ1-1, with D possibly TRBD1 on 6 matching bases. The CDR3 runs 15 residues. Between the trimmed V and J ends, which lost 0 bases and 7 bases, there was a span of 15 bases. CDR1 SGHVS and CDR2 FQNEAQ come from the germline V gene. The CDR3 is CASSLARGRFLEAFF. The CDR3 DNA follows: TGTGCCAGCAGCTTAGCCAGGGGACGGTTCCTTGAAGCTTTCTTT.

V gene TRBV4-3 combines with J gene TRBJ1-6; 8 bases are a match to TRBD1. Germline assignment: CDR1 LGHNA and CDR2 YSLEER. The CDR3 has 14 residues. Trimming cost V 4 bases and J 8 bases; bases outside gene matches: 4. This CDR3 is CASSPQGGYSPLHF. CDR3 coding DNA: TGCGCCAGCAGCCCACAGGGGGGTTATTCACCCCTCCACTTT.

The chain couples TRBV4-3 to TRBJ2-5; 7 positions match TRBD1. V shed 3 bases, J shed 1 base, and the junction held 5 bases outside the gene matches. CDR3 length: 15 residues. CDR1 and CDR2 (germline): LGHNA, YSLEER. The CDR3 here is CASSQTRDSQETQYF. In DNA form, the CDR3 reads TGCGCCAGCAGCCAGACCCGGGACAGCCAAGAGACCCAGTACTTC.

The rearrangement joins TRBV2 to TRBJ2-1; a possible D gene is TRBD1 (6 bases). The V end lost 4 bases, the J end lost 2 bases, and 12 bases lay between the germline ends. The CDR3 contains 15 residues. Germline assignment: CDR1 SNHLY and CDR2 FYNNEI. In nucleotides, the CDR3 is TGTGCCAGCAGTGGATGGACAGAGACCTACAATGAGCAGTTCTTC. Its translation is CASSGWTETYNEQFF.

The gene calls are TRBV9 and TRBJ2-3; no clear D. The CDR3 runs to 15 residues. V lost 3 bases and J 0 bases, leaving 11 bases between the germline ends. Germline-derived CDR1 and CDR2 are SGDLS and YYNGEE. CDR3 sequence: CASSARGPSTDTQYF. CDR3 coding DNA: TGTGCCAGCAGCGCCAGAGGCCCTAGCACAGATACGCAGTATTTT.

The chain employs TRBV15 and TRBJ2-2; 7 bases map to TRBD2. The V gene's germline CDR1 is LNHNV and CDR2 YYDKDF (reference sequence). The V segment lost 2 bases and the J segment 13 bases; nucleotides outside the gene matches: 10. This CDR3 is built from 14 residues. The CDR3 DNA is TGTGCCACCAGCAGATCCGCAGGACTAGGTGTGCTGTTTTTT. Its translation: CATSRSAGLGVLFF.

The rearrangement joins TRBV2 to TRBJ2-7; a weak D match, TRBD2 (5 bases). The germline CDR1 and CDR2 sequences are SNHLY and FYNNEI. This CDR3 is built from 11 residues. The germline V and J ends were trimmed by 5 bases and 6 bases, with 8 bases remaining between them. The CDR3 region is CASSNEGEQYF. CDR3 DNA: TGTGCCAGCAGTAACGAGGGCGAGCAGTACTTC.

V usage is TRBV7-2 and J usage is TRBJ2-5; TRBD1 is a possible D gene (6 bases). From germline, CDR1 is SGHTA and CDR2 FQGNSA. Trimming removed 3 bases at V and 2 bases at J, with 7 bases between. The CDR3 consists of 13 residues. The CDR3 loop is CASSFRGQETQYF. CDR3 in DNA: TGTGCCAGCAGCTTCAGGGGACAAGAGACCCAGTACTTC.

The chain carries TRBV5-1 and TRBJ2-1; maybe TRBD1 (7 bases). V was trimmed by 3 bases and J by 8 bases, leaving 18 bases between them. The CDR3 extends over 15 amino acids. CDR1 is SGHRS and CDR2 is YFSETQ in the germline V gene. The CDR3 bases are TGCGCCAGCAGCTCACAGGGGTACGGAGGGGATGAGCAGTTCTTC. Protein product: CASSSQGYGGDEQFF.

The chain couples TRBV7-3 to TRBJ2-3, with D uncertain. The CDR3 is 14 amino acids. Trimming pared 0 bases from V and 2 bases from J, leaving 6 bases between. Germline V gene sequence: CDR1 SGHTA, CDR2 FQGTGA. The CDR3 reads CASSLTGPTDTQYF. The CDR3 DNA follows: TGTGCCAGCAGCTTAACGGGCCCCACAGATACGCAGTATTTT.

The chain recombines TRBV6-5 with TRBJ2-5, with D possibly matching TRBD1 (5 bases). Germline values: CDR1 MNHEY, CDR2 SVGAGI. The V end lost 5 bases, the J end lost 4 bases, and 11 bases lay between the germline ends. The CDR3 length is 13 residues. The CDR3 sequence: CASSLYRSETQYF. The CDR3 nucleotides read TGTGCCAGCAGTCTCTACAGGTCAGAGACCCAGTACTTC.